This T cell receptor (beta chain) stems from a study of T-cell memory formation after mild COVID-19. Study-wide context: TCR clusters were largely donor specific. Study results and limitations: Clones that got smaller from day 15 to 85 had even CD4/CD8, while clones growing later tipped toward CD4+. Contracting clones localized mainly to CM and EM when CD4+ and mainly to EMRA when CD8+.

The germline V gene has CDR1 LNHDA and CDR2 SQIVND (reference sequence). The CDR3 runs 14 residues. V dropped 6 bases and J dropped 1; count of bases not matched to a gene: 4. This clonotype has a count of ten or more. The antigen is undetermined. Amplification by 5'RACE using constant-segment primers produced TCR alpha and TCR beta cDNA libraries that carried sample barcodes and UMIs. Using its own MiXCR run on the 5' RACE reads, TCRdb lists one record per CDR3 protein. The sample lists around 150,000 distinct CDR3 sequences, 14% occurring once. The sequenced sample was PBMCs or a T cell subset sorted from them (not recorded which). The gene calls are TRBV19 and TRBJ2-7; 9 bases map to TRBD1. This clonotype was sampled from an adult woman who had mild COVID-19 (a few samples of this study predate the infection). Cell type and time point are not known. The CDR3: CASSRGTGSYEQYF. DNA of the CDR3: TGTGCCAGTAGCCGAGGGACAGGGTCCTACGAGCAGTACTTC. Looking up the rest from reference TRBV19 and TRBJ2-7 gives the full variable domain: DGGITQSPKYLFRKEGQNVTLSCEQNLNHDAMYWYRQDPGQGLRLIYYSQIVNDFQKGDIAEGYSVSREKKESFPLTVTSAQKNPTAFYLCASSRGTGSYEQYFGPGTRLTVT.